The clone carrying this T cell receptor (beta chain) was seen only once. Its antigen is currently unknown. PCR used 60 Vbeta primers and 13 Jbeta primers. TCRdb's copy holds only in-frame clones and misses some; the assay was immunoSEQ multiplex PCR. The table includes about 92,000 clones, approximately 70% detected once. This sample is drawn from a study of cytomegalovirus exposure and HLA in healthy donors. Nominally healthy donors were sampled, though unrecorded immune exposures were likely. Study observations and caveats: Sequencing likely produced, as an artifact, a cluster of highly shared sequence variants. TCR beta sequences numbering roughly 16,000 were associated with HLA alleles at 0.05 false discovery rate in a later analysis.

This receptor was identified in a man aged 50-59 years in good health and CMV-seronegative. Sequenced input: PBMCs.

The CDR3 sequence: CARTVGQGLTHNSPLHF. DNA for the CDR3: TGTGCCAGAACCGTAGGACAGGGTCTTACGCATAATTCACCCCTCCACTTT. The rearrangement uses TRBV5-3 and TRBJ1-6, with 8 bases aligning to TRBD1. TRBV5-3 is known as an ORF, though its function is uncertain. The CDR3 loop spans 17 amino acids. The V segment lost 6 bases and the J segment 5 bases; nucleotides outside the gene matches: 13.